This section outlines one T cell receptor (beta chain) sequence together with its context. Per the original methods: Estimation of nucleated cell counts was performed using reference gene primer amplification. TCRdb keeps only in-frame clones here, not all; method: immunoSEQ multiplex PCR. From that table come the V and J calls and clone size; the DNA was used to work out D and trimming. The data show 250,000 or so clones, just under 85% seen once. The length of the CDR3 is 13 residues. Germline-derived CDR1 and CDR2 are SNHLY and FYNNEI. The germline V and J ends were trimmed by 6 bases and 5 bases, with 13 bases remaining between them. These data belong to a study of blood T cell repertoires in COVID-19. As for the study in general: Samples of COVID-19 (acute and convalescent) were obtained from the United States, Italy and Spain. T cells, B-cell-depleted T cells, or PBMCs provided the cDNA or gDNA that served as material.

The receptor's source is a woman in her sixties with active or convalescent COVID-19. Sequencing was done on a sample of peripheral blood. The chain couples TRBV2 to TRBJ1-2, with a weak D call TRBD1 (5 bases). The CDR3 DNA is TGTGCCAGCAGGGACAACCTTGGGTATGGCTACACCTTC. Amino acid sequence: CASRDNLGYGYTF.